Listed below are T cell receptor beta chains from one sample, sequenced in a study of blood T cell repertoires in COVID-19. The repertoire was sequenced with immunoSEQ multiplex PCR; TCRdb's copy has only in-frame clones and lacks some. The data hold approximately 3,000 clones, with more than 70% observed a single time. Sequenced sample: peripheral blood. The receptor source for this set is a human donor in a cohort sampled during active COVID-19. Each CDR3 is given with its conserved first and last residue. D genes are given only for firm matches. Where a row states a size, it is once, few, many or the class of an expanded clone; other rows omit it.

size,V,J,D,CDR3,DNA
few,TRBV19,TRBJ2-3,-,CASSIGGHTDTQYF,TGTGCCAGTAGTATAGGAGGTCACACAGATACGCAGTATTTT
-,TRBV5-4,TRBJ2-5,TRBD1,CASSHDREETQYF,TGTGCCAGCAGCCATGACAGGGAAGAGACCCAGTACTTC
-,TRBV7-9,TRBJ1-6,-,CASSFPWGRGNSPLHF,TGTGCCAGCAGCTTCCCCTGGGGGAGGGGGAATTCACCCCTCCACTTT
few,TRBV29-1,TRBJ1-5,-,CSVEETPRQPQHF,TGCAGCGTTGAAGAAACCCCGAGGCAGCCCCAGCATTTT
-,TRBV5-1,TRBJ2-1,TRBD2,CASSLGTGRGALREQFF,TGCGCCAGCAGCTTGGGAACCGGGCGGGGGGCCCTTAGGGAGCAGTTCTTC
-,TRBV4-3,TRBJ2-7,TRBD2,CASSQDGLVSRYEQYF,TGCGCCAGCAGCCAAGATGGACTAGTATCCCGATACGAGCAGTACTTC
-,TRBV12-3/TRBV12-4,TRBJ2-5,-,CASTLSLETQYF,TGTGCCAGCACCTTATCTTTGGAGACCCAGTACTTC
-,TRBV6-2/TRBV6-3,TRBJ2-3,TRBD2,CASSRPGLVGDTQYF,TGTGCCAGCAGTCGGCCGGGACTAGTGGGAGATACGCAGTATTTT
-,TRBV19,TRBJ1-1,-,CASTTVGQNSRSDLPFF,TGTGCCAGTACCACCGTAGGACAGAACTCTAGGTCTGACCTTCCTTTCTTT
-,TRBV2,TRBJ1-1,-,CASIREAEAFF,TGTGCCAGCATCAGGGAAGCTGAAGCTTTCTTT
-,TRBV6-1,TRBJ2-1,TRBD2,CASSEQASGGFYNEQFF,TGTGCCAGCAGTGAACAGGCTAGCGGGGGCTTCTACAATGAGCAGTTCTTC
-,TRBV15,TRBJ1-2,-,CATSRDSAGRSYTF,TGTGCCACCAGCAGAGATTCGGCGGGACGCTCTTACACCTTC
-,TRBV15,TRBJ1-1,-,CATSRGTGYRAFF,TGTGCCACCAGCAGAGGAACGGGGTATCGGGCTTTCTTT
-,TRBV6-2/TRBV6-3,TRBJ2-7,-,CASSEAGHFYEQYF,TGTGCCAGCAGTGAGGCCGGTCATTTCTACGAGCAGTACTTC
few,TRBV29-1,TRBJ1-4,-,CSVAATNEKLFF,TGCAGCGTGGCTGCAACTAATGAAAAACTGTTTTTT
-,TRBV6-5,TRBJ2-7,-,CASRKDFLSSYEQYF,TGTGCCAGCAGGAAGGACTTCCTGAGCTCCTACGAGCAGTACTTC
-,TRBV20-1,TRBJ1-2,-,CSAGRGGYTF,TGCAGTGCCGGCAGGGGTGGCTACACCTTC
-,TRBV5-4,TRBJ2-3,TRBD2,CASSLGRGDTDTQYF,TGTGCCAGCAGCTTGGGGCGGGGGGACACAGATACGCAGTATTTT
few,TRBV5-1,TRBJ2-5,TRBD1,CASSGVGTGYQETQYF,TGCGCCAGCAGCGGGGTCGGGACAGGCTACCAAGAGACCCAGTACTTC
-,TRBV6-2/TRBV6-3,TRBJ1-2,-,CASSYSISNGYTF,TGTGCCAGCAGTTACTCGATCAGTAATGGCTACACCTTC
-,TRBV10-2,TRBJ1-5,-,CASSVGGKQPQHF,TGCGCCAGCAGTGTCGGGGGGAAGCAGCCCCAGCATTTT
-,TRBV5-4,TRBJ2-3,-,CASSPGTLSSLGQYF,TGTGCCAGCAGCCCGGGTACTTTGAGCTCGCTTGGGCAGTATTTT
-,TRBV6-2/TRBV6-3,TRBJ1-4,-,CASSRSGANEKLFF,TGTGCCAGCAGTAGATCAGGCGCTAATGAAAAACTGTTTTTT
-,TRBV15,TRBJ2-5,-,CATSRDLFPTQYF,TGTGCCACCAGCAGAGACCTGTTTCCGACCCAGTACTTC
-,TRBV19,TRBJ1-2,-,CASLPYTGTWRGYTF,TGTGCCAGCTTACCTTATACCGGGACATGGAGGGGCTACACCTTC
-,TRBV7-2,TRBJ1-3,-,CASSLVTAGSGNTIYF,TGTGCCAGCAGCTTAGTAACGGCAGGCTCTGGAAACACCATATATTTT
-,TRBV30,TRBJ2-5,-,CAWSIRQETQYF,TGTGCCTGGAGTATTCGGCAAGAGACCCAGTACTTC
-,TRBV13,TRBJ2-2,TRBD2,CASSLRYSGGTGELFF,TGTGCCAGCAGCTTAAGGTACAGCGGGGGAACCGGGGAGCTGTTTTTT
-,TRBV6-5,TRBJ2-7,TRBD1,CASKPGQGSPYEQYF,TGTGCCAGCAAACCGGGACAGGGGAGCCCCTACGAGCAGTACTTC
-,TRBV30,TRBJ2-6,TRBD1,CAWSKFVGGSSGANVLTF,TGTGCCTGGAGTAAGTTTGTAGGGGGCTCCTCTGGGGCCAACGTCCTGACTTTC
-,TRBV5-1,TRBJ1-3,-,CASSLGVGHSGNTIYF,TGCGCCAGCAGCTTGGGAGTGGGGCACTCTGGAAACACCATATATTTT
-,TRBV2,TRBJ1-6,TRBD1,CASSGQGANHSPLHF,TGTGCCAGCAGTGGACAGGGGGCTAATCATTCACCCCTCCACTTT
-,TRBV29-1,TRBJ1-2,-,CSVGGAEGYTF,TGCAGCGTTGGTGGGGCAGAGGGCTACACCTTC
-,TRBV6-1,TRBJ2-7,-,CASSERGTPIYEQYF,TGTGCCAGCAGTGAAAGGGGGACACCCATCTACGAGCAGTACTTC
-,TRBV4-2,TRBJ2-7,TRBD2,CASSQNLAGGTLEQYF,TGTGCCAGCAGCCAGAATCTAGCGGGGGGTACCCTCGAGCAGTACTTC
-,TRBV7-3,TRBJ2-5,TRBD2,CASSARGPGGLETQYF,TGTGCCAGCAGCGCCCGGGGCCCGGGGGGTTTGGAGACCCAGTACTTC
-,TRBV4-2,TRBJ2-3,TRBD2,CASSQKAGGRTDTQYF,TGTGCCAGCAGCCAAAAAGCGGGGGGAAGGACAGATACGCAGTATTTT
-,TRBV6-5,TRBJ1-2,TRBD1,CASRDRSGNYGYTF,TGTGCCAGCAGGGACAGGTCGGGTAACTATGGCTACACCTTC
-,TRBV7-9,TRBJ2-5,-,CASSFAGAQETQYF,TGTGCCAGCAGCTTTGCGGGGGCCCAAGAGACCCAGTACTTC
-,TRBV9,TRBJ2-5,TRBD2,CASSAVSGGAQETQYF,TGTGCCAGCAGCGCTGTTAGCGGGGGGGCCCAAGAGACCCAGTACTTC
few,TRBV19,TRBJ2-2,-,CASSITQTRTGELFF,TGTGCCAGTAGTATAACCCAGACAAGGACCGGGGAGCTGTTTTTT
-,TRBV7-6,TRBJ2-3,TRBD2,CASSLSSGPTDTQYF,TGTGCCAGCAGCTTGTCTAGCGGACCCACAGATACGCAGTATTTT
-,TRBV28,TRBJ2-5,TRBD2,CASSLLASGGDIQETQYF,TGTGCCAGCAGTTTATTGGCTAGCGGGGGGGATATTCAAGAGACCCAGTACTTC
once,TRBV5-1,TRBJ2-3,TRBD2,CASSSGGSDTQYF,TGCGCCAGCAGTAGCGGGGGGTCAGATACGCAGTATTTT
large,TRBV6-2/TRBV6-3,TRBJ1-6,TRBD1,CASSYYTMGQSPLHF,TGTGCCAGCAGTTACTACACGATGGGACAGTCACCCCTCCACTTT
-,TRBV24-1,TRBJ2-2,TRBD1,CATRNPGQGATGELFF,TGTGCCACCAGAAATCCGGGACAGGGGGCCACCGGGGAGCTGTTTTTT
-,TRBV6-6,TRBJ2-5,TRBD2,CASSYSGGLGQETQYF,TGTGCCAGCAGTTACTCGGGAGGACTAGGGCAAGAGACCCAGTACTTC
-,TRBV6-5,TRBJ1-5,-,CASTTAGAQHF,TGTGCCAGCACTACAGCCGGGGCCCAGCATTTT
-,TRBV6-2/TRBV6-3,TRBJ2-7,-,CASSYLRGAYEQYF,TGTGCCAGCAGTTACCTCCGGGGGGCGTACGAGCAGTACTTC
-,TRBV7-7,TRBJ2-2,TRBD2,CASSDREGSTGELFF,TGTGCTAGCAGCGACCGGGAGGGTTCCACCGGGGAGCTGTTTTTT
once,TRBV20-1,TRBJ1-2,-,CSVGQLDGYTF,TGCAGTGTCGGACAGTTGGATGGCTACACCTTC
-,TRBV11-2,TRBJ1-2,-,CASSFSGQGNYGYTF,TGTGCCAGCAGCTTCTCGGGTCAGGGGAACTATGGCTACACCTTC